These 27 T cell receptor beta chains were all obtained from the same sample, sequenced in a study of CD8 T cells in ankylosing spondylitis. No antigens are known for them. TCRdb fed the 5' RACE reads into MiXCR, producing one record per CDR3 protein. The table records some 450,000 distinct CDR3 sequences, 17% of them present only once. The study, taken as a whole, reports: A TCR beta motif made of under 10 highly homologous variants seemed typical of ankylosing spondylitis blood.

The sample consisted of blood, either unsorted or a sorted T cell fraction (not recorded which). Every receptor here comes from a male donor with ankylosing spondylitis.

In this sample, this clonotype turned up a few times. The CDR3 sequence: CASSLEGPLSYEQYF. The CDR3 DNA sequence: TGTGCCAGCAGTTTAGAGGGGCCACTATCCTACGAGCAGTACTTC. The rearrangement joins TRBV27 to TRBJ2-7; D is possibly TRBD1 or TRBD2 (5 bases each). Germline-derived CDR1 and CDR2 are MNHEY and SMNVEV (reference sequence). The V end was cut by 2 bases, the J end by 1 base, with 12 bases between. The CDR3 runs to 15 residues.

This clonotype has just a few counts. The CDR3, as DNA: TGTGCCAGCAGCCGTTCGGCAGGGACAAGTCAGCCCCAGCATTTT. Translating it yields CASSRSAGTSQPQHF. This chain uses TRBV12-3 or TRBV12-4 with TRBJ1-5, with a tentative D call TRBD1 (6 bases). V lost 6 bases to trimming and J lost 6 bases, with 18 bases between them. The CDR3 length is 15 residues.

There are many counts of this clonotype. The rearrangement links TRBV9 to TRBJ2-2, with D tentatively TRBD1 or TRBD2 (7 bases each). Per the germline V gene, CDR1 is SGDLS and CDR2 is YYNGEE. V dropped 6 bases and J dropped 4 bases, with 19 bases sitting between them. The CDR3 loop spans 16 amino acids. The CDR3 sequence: CASTPSTGRATGELFF. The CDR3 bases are TGTGCCAGCACCCCCTCGACAGGGAGGGCCACCGGGGAGCTGTTTTTT.

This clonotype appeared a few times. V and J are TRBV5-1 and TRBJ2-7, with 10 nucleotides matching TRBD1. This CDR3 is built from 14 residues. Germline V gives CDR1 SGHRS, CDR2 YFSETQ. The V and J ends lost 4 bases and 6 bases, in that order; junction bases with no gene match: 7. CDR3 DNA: TGCGCCAGCAGCCCCGGGACAGGGGAAGGCGAGCAGTACTTC. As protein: CASSPGTGEGEQYF.

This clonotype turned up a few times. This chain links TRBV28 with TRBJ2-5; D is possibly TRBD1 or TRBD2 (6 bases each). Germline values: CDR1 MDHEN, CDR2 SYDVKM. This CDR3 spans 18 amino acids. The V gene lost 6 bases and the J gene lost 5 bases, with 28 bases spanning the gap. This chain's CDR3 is CASRSRGMVSTGGETQYF. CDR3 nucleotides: TGTGCCAGCAGAAGCCGAGGCATGGTATCGACAGGAGGGGAGACCCAGTACTTC.

This CDR3 is CASSPPPGNTIYF. CDR3 in DNA: TGTGCCAGCAGCCCCCCCCCTGGAAACACCATATATTTT. The chain is built from TRBV6-6 and TRBJ1-3; D call uncertain. The CDR3 extends over 13 amino acids. V lost 6 bases to trimming and J lost 2 bases, with 8 bases between them. Germline CDR1 reads MNHNY; CDR2 reads SVGAGI (reference sequence).

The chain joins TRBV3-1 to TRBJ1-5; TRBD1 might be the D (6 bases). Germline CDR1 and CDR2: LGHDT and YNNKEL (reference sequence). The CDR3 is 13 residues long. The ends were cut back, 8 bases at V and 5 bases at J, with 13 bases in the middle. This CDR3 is CASAEAGDQPQHF. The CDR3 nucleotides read TGTGCCAGCGCCGAAGCAGGGGATCAGCCCCAGCATTTT.

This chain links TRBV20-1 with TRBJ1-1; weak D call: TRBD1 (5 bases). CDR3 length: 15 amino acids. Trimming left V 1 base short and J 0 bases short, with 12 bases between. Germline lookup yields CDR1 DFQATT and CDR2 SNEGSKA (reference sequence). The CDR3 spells CSARVPRAVNTEAFF. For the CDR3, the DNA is TGCAGTGCTAGAGTTCCCAGGGCGGTGAACACTGAAGCTTTCTTT.

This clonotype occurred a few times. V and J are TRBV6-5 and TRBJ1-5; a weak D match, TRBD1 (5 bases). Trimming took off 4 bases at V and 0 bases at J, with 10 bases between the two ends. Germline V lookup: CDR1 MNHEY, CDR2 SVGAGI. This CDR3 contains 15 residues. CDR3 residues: CASSSTVDSNQPQHF. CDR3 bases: TGTGCCAGCAGTTCGACAGTAGATAGCAATCAGCCCCAGCATTTT.

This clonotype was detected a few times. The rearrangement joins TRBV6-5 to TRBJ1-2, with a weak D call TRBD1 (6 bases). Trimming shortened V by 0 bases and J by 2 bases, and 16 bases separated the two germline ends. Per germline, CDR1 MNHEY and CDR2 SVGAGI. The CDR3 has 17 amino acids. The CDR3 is CASSYSVFTGTNYGYTF. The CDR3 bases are TGTGCCAGCAGTTACTCGGTCTTTACAGGGACCAACTATGGCTACACCTTC.

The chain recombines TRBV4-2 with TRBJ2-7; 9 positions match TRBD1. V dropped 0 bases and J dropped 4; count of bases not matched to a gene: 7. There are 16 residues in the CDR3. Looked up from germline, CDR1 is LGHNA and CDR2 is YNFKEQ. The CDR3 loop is CASSQDPLTGGYEQYF. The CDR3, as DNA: TGTGCCAGCAGCCAAGACCCTCTGACAGGGGGGTACGAGCAGTACTTC.

In DNA, the CDR3 is TGTGCCAGCAGTGATATCGCAGGGAGGAAGACCCAGTACTTC. Its translation: CASSDIAGRKTQYF. The V call is TRBV6-1, the J call TRBJ2-5; D perhaps matches TRBD2 (6 bases). Germline lookup yields CDR1 MNHNS and CDR2 SASEGT. Trimming removed 3 bases at V and 6 bases at J, with 14 bases between. The CDR3 is 14 amino acids.

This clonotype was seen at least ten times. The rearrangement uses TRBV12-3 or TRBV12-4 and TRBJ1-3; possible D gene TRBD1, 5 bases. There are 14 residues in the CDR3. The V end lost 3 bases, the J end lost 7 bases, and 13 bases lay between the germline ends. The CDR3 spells CASSFRDGSNTIYF. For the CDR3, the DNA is TGTGCCAGCAGTTTCCGGGACGGCTCGAACACCATATATTTT.

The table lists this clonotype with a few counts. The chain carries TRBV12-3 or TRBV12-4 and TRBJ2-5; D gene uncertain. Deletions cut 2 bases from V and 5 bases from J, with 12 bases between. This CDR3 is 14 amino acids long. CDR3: CASSLIGLSETQYF. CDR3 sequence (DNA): TGTGCCAGCAGTTTAATCGGGTTGTCGGAGACCCAGTACTTC.

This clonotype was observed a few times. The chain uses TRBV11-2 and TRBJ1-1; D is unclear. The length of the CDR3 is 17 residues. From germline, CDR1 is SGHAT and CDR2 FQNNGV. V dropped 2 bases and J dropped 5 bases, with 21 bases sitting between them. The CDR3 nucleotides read TGTGCCAGCAGCTTATTCCCCCGAGGGAGAAGAGGAACTGAAGCTTTCTTT. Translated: CASSLFPRGRRGTEAFF.

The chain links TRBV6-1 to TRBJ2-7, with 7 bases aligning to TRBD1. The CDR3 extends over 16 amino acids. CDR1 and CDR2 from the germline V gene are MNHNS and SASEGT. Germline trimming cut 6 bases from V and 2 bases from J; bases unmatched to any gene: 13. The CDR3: CASSPTGTVNTYEQYF. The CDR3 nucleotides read TGTGCCAGCAGCCCAACCGGGACAGTTAATACCTACGAGCAGTACTTC.

The CDR3 here is CASSRPMTGGYGYTF. The DNA for the CDR3 is TGTGCCAGCAGCCGGCCTATGACAGGGGGCTATGGCTACACCTTC. V usage is TRBV28 and J usage is TRBJ1-2, with 9 bases that match TRBD1. V lost 6 bases and J lost 4; bases outside the gene matches: 9. Germline CDR1 and CDR2: MDHEN and SYDVKM. The CDR3 extends over 15 amino acids.

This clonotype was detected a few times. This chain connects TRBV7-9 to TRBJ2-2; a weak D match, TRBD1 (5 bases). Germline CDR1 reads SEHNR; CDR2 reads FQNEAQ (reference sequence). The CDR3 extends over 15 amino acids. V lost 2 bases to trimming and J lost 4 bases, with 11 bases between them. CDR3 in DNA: TGTGCCAGCAGCTTACAGGGTTCGGGCACCGGGGAGCTGTTTTTT. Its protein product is CASSLQGSGTGELFF.

The chain's CDR3 is CASSEGRGQETQYF. CDR3 nucleotides: TGTGCCAGCAGTGAAGGGCGGGGGCAAGAGACCCAGTACTTC. This rearrangement joins TRBV2 to TRBJ2-5; TRBD2 agrees at 7 bases. The V and J ends lost 1 base and 2 bases, in that order; junction bases with no gene match: 1. The CDR3 sequence is 14 residues long. Germline loops: CDR1 SNHLY, CDR2 FYNNEI.

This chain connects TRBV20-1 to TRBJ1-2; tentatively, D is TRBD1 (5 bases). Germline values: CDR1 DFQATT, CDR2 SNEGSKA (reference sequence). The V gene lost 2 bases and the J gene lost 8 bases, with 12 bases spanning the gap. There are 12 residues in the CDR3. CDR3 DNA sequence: TGCAGTGCTAGACAGTTCCGGGGCGGCTACACCTTC. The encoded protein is CSARQFRGGYTF.

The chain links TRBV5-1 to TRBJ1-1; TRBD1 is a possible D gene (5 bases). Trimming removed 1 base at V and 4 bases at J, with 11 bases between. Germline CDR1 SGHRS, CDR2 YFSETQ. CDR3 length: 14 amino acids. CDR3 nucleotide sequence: TGCGCCAGCAGCTTGCGGGGGAAGGGCACTGAAGCTTTCTTT. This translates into CASSLRGKGTEAFF.

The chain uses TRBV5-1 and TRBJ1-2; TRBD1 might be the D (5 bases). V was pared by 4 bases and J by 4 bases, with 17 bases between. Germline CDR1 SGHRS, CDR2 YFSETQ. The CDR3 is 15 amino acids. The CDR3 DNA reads TGCGCCAGCAGCGCTTCGACAGCTACGTCCTATGGCTACACCTTC. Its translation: CASSASTATSYGYTF.

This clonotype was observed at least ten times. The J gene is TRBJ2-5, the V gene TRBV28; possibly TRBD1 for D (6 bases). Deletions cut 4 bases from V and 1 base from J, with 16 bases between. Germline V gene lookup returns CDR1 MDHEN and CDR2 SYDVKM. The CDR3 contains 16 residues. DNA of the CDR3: TGTGCCAGCAGTTGGGGCAGGGGAAATATCCAAGAGACCCAGTACTTC. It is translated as CASSWGRGNIQETQYF.

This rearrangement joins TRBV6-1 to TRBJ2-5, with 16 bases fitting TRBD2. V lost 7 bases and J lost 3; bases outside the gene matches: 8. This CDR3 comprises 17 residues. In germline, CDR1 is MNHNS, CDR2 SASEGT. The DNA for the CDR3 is TGTGCCAGCAACCCTAGGGGACTAGCGGGGGGGAAAGAGACCCAGTACTTC. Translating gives CASNPRGLAGGKETQYF.

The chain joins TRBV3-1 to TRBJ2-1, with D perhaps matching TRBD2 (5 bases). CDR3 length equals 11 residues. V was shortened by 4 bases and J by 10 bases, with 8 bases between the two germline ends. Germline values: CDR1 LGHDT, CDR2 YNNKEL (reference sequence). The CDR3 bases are TGTGCCAGCAGCCTGGAGCGGGAGCAGTTCTTC. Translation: CASSLEREQFF.

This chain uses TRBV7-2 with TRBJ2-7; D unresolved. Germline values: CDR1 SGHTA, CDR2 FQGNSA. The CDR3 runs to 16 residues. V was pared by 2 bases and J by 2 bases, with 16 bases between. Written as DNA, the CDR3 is TGTGCCAGCAGCTTATTAGCCCCTACGGCCCCCTACGAGCAGTACTTC. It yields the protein CASSLLAPTAPYEQYF.

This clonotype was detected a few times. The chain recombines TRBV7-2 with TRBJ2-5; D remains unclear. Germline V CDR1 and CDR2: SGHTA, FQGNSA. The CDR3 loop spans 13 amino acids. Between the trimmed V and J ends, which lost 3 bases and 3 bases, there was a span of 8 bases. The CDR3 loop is CASSLQTKETQYF. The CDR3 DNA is TGTGCCAGCAGCTTGCAGACAAAAGAGACCCAGTACTTC.